These T cell receptor beta chains were read from a single sample in a study of blood T cells in healthy people across ages. MiXCR, run by TCRdb on the 5' RACE reads, gives a single entry per CDR3 protein. The sample consists of about 1.6 million distinct CDR3 sequences, roughly 32% of them appearing once. The specimen sequenced was blood. The source of these receptors is a woman aged 30 to 39 in good health. CDR3s include the opening cysteine and the closing phenylalanine or tryptophan. D genes are given only for firm matches. Rows give clone size only sometimes, using once, few, many, or a class for an expanded clone.

>many|TRBJ2-1|.|TRBV20-1
TGCAGTGCTAGAGGCAGGGGTAACAATGAGCAGTTCTTC
CSARGRGNNEQFF
>.|TRBJ2-5|TRBD2|TRBV15
TGTGCCACCAGCAGAGGGGGGGAGGGACTACAAGAGACCCAGTACTTC
CATSRGGEGLQETQYF
>few|TRBJ2-7|TRBD2|TRBV12-3/TRBV12-4
TGTGCCAGCAGCCCCACTAGCGGGGGAGAGTACGAGCAGTACTTC
CASSPTSGGEYEQYF
>.|TRBJ2-7|TRBD1|TRBV10-3
TGTGCCATCAGTGAAGGGACAGGGGAATTTGCCTACGAGCAGTACTTC
CAISEGTGEFAYEQYF
>.|TRBJ1-2|.|TRBV18
TGTGCCAGCTCACCATCTATACAGGTTGCTAACTATGGCTACACCTTC
CASSPSIQVANYGYTF
>.|TRBJ2-3|.|TRBV24-1
TGTGCCACCACCCCCGGGAGAGGGGCTAGCACAGATACGCAGTATTTT
CATTPGRGASTDTQYF
>few|TRBJ2-7|.|TRBV3-1
TGTGCCAGCGCTTTGGGCAGCGGGTCCTACGAGCAGTACTTC
CASALGSGSYEQYF
>.|TRBJ1-1|.|TRBV5-6
TGTGCCAGCAGCTTGGGGAGGCTTACAATGAACACTGAAGCTTTCTTT
CASSLGRLTMNTEAFF
>.|TRBJ2-3|.|TRBV18
TGTGCCAGCTCACTGCGGCCAGGACAGAGCACAGATACGCAGTATTTT
CASSLRPGQSTDTQYF
>.|TRBJ2-7|.|TRBV12-2
TGTGCAAGTCGCTTAGTAGGACAGGGAAAGGACGAGCAGTACTTC
CASRLVGQGKDEQYF
>.|TRBJ2-1|TRBD2|TRBV6-1
TGTGCCAGCAGTGACCGGACTAGCGGCAATGAGCAGTTCTTC
CASSDRTSGNEQFF
>.|TRBJ1-2|.|TRBV30
TGTGCCTGGAGGGAGGGAGTCCCCTATGGCTACACCTTC
CAWREGVPYGYTF
>.|TRBJ2-2|.|TRBV5-5
TGTGCCAGCAGCTCCGGGACAACTTTACACACCGGGGAGCTGTTTTTT
CASSSGTTLHTGELFF
>few|TRBJ1-2|.|TRBV20-1
TGCAGTGCTAGAGATCTGAGTAGCGGGGGCTACACCTTC
CSARDLSSGGYTF
>few|TRBJ2-3|TRBD2|TRBV5-1
TGCGCCAGCAGCTTCCCTCCTTCAACTAGCGGGGTCACAGATACGCAGTATTTT
CASSFPPSTSGVTDTQYF
>once|TRBJ1-4|.|TRBV5-6
TGTGCCAGCAGCCTGGGACACAAGGGGGAAAAACTGTTTTTT
CASSLGHKGEKLFF
>.|TRBJ2-7|TRBD2|TRBV28
TGTGCCAGCAGTTTACTTTCCGCGGGAGGGCCTTACGAGCAGTACTTC
CASSLLSAGGPYEQYF
>.|TRBJ2-7|TRBD2|TRBV13
TGTGCCAGCAGCCGAGGGCTAGCGGGGGGTTCCCTCTACGAGCAGTACTTC
CASSRGLAGGSLYEQYF
>.|TRBJ1-6|.|TRBV11-2
TGTGCCAGCAGCTTAGGCCTCCGGGAAAATTCACCCCTCCACTTT
CASSLGLRENSPLHF
>.|TRBJ1-2|TRBD1|TRBV12-3/TRBV12-4
TGTGCCAGCAATGGGGGGGACAGCTCCTCCTATGGCTACACCTTC
CASNGGDSSSYGYTF
>.|TRBJ2-7|TRBD2|TRBV7-9
TGTGCCAGCAGCTTAGTAGGTGGGACTAGCGGATTCATGATCTACGAGCAGTACTTC
CASSLVGGTSGFMIYEQYF
>.|TRBJ1-5|.|TRBV2
TGTGCCAGCAGTGAACGGGGCCCCGGACAGCCCCAGCATTTT
CASSERGPGQPQHF
>few|TRBJ1-1|.|TRBV4-1
TGCGCCAGCAGCCAAGCGGACAGAGTTAGCACTGAAGCTTTCTTT
CASSQADRVSTEAFF
>.|TRBJ1-2|.|TRBV5-1
TGCGCCAGCAGCTTGGATCCAGGCTCGGCTAACTATGGCTACACCTTC
CASSLDPGSANYGYTF
>.|TRBJ2-7|.|TRBV27
TGTGCCAGCAGGCTCACCTCGGGGTTAGGCTACGAGCAGTACTTC
CASRLTSGLGYEQYF
>.|TRBJ1-1|.|TRBV5-5
TGTGCCAGCAGCTTGGCCGGGACGGTGAACACTGAAGCTTTCTTT
CASSLAGTVNTEAFF
>.|TRBJ2-7|TRBD2|TRBV9
TGTGCCAGCAGCGTAGGGGCGGGAGTGGACGAGCAGTACTTC
CASSVGAGVDEQYF
>.|TRBJ2-1|.|TRBV9
TGTGCCAGCAGCGTAGCTGACGGGCCCTTCTACAATGAGCAGTTCTTC
CASSVADGPFYNEQFF
>.|TRBJ2-7|.|TRBV3-1
TGTGCCAGCAGCCAAGATACTCTAAATTACGAGCAGTACTTC
CASSQDTLNYEQYF
>few|TRBJ2-7|.|TRBV12-3/TRBV12-4
TGTGCCAGCAGTTTAGTAGGTCCGGTCCACGAGCAGTACTTC
CASSLVGPVHEQYF
>few|TRBJ2-1|.|TRBV13
TGTGCCAGCAGCTTATATGGCTTCGGAGAGCAGTTCTTC
CASSLYGFGEQFF
>.|TRBJ2-3|.|TRBV27
TGTGCCAGCAGTTTATCTTGGGGCAGAAGCACAGATACGCAGTATTTT
CASSLSWGRSTDTQYF
>.|TRBJ2-3|.|TRBV14
TGTGCCAGCAGCCCCGTGGGGCCAGATATGCAGTATTTT
CASSPVGPDMQYF
>.|TRBJ2-1|.|TRBV25-1
TGTGCCAGCAGTGAATTATTATCGCCTCGGAATGAGCAGTTCTTC
CASSELLSPRNEQFF
>.|TRBJ1-1|.|TRBV28
TGTGCCAGCAGTTTAACCCACACTGAAGCTTTCTTT
CASSLTHTEAFF
>.|TRBJ2-3|TRBD1|TRBV5-1
TGCGCCAGCAGCCAGGGGGGACAGGGACACACAGATACGCAGTATTTT
CASSQGGQGHTDTQYF
>few|TRBJ2-3|.|TRBV20-1
TGCAGTGCTAGAGATCCTGAGGACTACCAGGATACGCAGTATTTT
CSARDPEDYQDTQYF
>once|TRBJ1-1|TRBD1|TRBV5-5
TGTGCCAGCAGCTGGCTTCCGGGACAGGGGGCTCCGGGGGCTTTCTTT
CASSWLPGQGAPGAFF